This T cell receptor (beta chain) was retrieved from a study of memory CD4+ T cells and cytomegalovirus serostatus. The sort gate was single viable CD3+CD4+CD8-CD45RO+ cells for memory CD4+ T cells. Positive selection with CD4 microbeads enriched total CD4+ T cells. In the study's own analysis: Out-of-frame sequences were removed, leaving a few million distinct TCRbeta sequences. Sequencing used immunoSEQ multiplex PCR; TCRdb keeps in-frame clones, though not all of them. The V and J calls and clone size come from that table; D and trimming were worked out from the DNA. Here the sample spans 45,000 to 70,000 clones, around 82% being singletons. Sequencing used memory CD4+ T cells from blood. This TCR derives from an adult in good health and CMV-seronegative. Some clones in this sample may be carry-over from other donors' samples.

The CDR3 region is CASNVGGPDTQYF. DNA for the CDR3: TGTGCCAGCAACGTAGGGGGGCCAGATACGCAGTATTTT. The chain recombines TRBV6-1 with TRBJ2-3; perhaps D is TRBD1 or TRBD2 (6 bases each). Looked up from germline, CDR1 is MNHNS and CDR2 is SASEGT. This CDR3 contains 13 residues. Trimming cost V 7 bases and J 4 bases, with 12 bases left between them.